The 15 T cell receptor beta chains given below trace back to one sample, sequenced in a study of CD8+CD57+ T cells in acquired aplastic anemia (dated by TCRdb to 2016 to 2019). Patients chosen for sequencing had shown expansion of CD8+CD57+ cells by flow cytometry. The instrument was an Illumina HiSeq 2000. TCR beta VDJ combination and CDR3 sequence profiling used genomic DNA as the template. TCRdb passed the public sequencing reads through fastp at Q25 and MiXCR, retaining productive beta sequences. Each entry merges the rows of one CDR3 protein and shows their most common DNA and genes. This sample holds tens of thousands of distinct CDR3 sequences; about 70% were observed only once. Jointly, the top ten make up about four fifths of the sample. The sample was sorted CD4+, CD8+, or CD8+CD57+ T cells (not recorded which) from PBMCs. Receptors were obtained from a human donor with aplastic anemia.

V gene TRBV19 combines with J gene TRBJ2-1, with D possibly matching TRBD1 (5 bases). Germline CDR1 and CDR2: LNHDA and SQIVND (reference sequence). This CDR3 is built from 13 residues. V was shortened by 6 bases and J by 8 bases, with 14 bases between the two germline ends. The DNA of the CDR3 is TGTGCCAGTAGGTACCGAGCAGGGCATGAGCAGTTCTTC. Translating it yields CASRYRAGHEQFF.

In DNA form, the CDR3 reads TGTGCCAGCACCCCTCAAGCTCAAGAGACCCAGTACTTC. Translated, it gives CASTPQAQETQYF. The chain employs TRBV2 and TRBJ2-5; unclear D gene. The CDR3 totals 13 residues. The V and J ends lost 7 bases and 2 bases respectively, with 11 bases between them. Germline V gene sequence: CDR1 SNHLY, CDR2 FYNNEI. The whole variable domain, filled in from reference TRBV2 and TRBJ2-5, reads EPEVTQTPSHQVTQMGQEVILRCVPISNHLYFYWYRQILGQKVEFLVSFYNNEISEKSEIFDDQFSVERPDGSNFTLKIRSTKLEDSAMYFCASTPQAQETQYFGPGTRLLVL.

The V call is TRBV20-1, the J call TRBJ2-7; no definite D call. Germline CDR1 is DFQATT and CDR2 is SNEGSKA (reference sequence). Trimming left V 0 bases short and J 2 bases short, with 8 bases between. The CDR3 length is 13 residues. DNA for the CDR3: TGCAGTGCTAGAGATGCTGTAGCCTACGAGCAGTACTTC. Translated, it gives CSARDAVAYEQYF.

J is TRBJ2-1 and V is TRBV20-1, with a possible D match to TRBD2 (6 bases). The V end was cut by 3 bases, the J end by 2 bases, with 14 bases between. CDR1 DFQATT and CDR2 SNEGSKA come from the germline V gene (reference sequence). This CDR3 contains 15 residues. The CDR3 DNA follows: TGCAGTGCTAGCCTCCGGGGACTTACCTACAATGAGCAGTTCTTC. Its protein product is CSASLRGLTYNEQFF.

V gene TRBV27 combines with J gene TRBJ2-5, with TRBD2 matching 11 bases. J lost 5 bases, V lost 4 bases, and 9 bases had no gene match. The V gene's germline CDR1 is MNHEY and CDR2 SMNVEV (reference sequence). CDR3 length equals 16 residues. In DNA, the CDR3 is TGTGCCAGCAGTTCCAAACTAGCGGGAGCTGGGGAGACCCAGTACTTC. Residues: CASSSKLAGAGETQYF.

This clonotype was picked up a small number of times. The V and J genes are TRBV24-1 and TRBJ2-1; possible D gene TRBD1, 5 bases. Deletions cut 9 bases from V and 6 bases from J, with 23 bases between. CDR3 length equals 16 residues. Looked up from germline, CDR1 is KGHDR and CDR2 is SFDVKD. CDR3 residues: CATSTSWGASINEQFF. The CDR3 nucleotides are TGTGCCACCTCAACATCCTGGGGCGCCAGCATCAATGAGCAGTTCTTC.

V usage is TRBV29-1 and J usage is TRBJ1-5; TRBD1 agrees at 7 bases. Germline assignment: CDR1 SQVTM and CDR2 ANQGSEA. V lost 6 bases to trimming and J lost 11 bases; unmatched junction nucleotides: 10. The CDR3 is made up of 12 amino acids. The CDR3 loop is CSVSQGGKAQHF. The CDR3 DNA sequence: TGCAGCGTCTCGCAGGGGGGAAAAGCCCAGCATTTT.

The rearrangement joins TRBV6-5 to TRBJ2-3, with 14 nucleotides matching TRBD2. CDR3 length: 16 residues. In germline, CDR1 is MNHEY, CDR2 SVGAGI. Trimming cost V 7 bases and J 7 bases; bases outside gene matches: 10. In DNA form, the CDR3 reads TGTGCCAGCAATAACCCGACTAGCGGGGGGGCAAATACGCAGTATTTT. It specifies CASNNPTSGGANTQYF.

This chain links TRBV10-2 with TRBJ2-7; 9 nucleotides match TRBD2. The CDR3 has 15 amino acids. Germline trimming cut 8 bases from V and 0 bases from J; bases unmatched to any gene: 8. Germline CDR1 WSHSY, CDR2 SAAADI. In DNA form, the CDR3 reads TGCGCCAGCTTAGTTCCTAGCGGGAACTCCTACGAGCAGTACTTC. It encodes CASLVPSGNSYEQYF.

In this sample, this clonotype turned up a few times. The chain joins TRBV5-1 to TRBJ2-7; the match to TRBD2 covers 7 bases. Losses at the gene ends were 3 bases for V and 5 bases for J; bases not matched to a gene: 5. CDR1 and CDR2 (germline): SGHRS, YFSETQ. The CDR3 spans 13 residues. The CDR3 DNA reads TGCGCCAGCAGCTACGGGCTAGCGGACGAGCAGTACTTC. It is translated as CASSYGLADEQYF.

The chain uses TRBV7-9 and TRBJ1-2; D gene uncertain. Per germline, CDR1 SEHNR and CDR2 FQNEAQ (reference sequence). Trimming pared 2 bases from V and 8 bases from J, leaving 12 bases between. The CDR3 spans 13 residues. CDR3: CASSLSQGHGYTF. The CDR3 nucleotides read TGTGCCAGCAGCTTAAGTCAAGGGCACGGCTACACCTTC.

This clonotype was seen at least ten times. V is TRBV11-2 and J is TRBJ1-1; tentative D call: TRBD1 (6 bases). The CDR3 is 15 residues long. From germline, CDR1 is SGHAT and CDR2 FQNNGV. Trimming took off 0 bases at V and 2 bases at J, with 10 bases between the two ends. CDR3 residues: CASSLDHRVNTEAFF. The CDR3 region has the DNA TGTGCCAGCAGCTTAGATCACAGGGTAAACACTGAAGCTTTCTTT.

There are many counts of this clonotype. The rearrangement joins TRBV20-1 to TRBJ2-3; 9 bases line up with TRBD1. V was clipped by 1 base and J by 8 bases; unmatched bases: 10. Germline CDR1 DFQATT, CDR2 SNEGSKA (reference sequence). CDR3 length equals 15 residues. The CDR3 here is CSARGPGQGRGTQYF. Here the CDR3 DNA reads TGCAGTGCTAGAGGCCCGGGACAGGGACGCGGTACGCAGTATTTT.

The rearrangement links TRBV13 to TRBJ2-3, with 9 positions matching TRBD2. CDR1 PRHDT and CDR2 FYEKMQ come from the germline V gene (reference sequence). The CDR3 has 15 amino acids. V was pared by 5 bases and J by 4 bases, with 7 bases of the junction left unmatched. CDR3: CASSTKREVADTQYF. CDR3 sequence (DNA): TGTGCCAGCAGCACCAAGCGGGAGGTTGCAGATACGCAGTATTTT.

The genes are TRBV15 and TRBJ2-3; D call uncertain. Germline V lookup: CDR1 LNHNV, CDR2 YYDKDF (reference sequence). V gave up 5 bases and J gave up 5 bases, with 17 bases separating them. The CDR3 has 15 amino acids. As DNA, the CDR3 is TGTGCCACCAGCCGAAGGACCAGTTCCCTAGATACGCAGTATTTT. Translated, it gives CATSRRTSSLDTQYF.